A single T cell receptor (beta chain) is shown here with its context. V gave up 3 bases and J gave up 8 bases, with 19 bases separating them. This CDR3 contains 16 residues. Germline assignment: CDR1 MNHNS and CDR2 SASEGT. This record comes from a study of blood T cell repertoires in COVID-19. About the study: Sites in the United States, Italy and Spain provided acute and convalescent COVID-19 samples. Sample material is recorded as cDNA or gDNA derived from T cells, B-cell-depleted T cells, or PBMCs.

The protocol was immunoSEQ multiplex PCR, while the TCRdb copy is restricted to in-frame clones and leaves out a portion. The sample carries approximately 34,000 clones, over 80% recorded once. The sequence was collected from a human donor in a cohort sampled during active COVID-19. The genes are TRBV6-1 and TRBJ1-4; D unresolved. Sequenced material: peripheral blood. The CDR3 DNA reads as TGTGCCAGCAGTGAGGGCAGCATAATTTCGGGAGAAAAACTGTTTTTT. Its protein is CASSEGSIISGEKLFF.